The 14 T cell receptor beta chains below were found in one sample sequenced in a study of beta chain features in type 1 diabetes. Whole-study results and caveats: In all four CD4+ subsets, TCRB CDR3 length was significantly, moderately reduced in type 1 diabetes.

Reverse transcribing all isolated RNA meant expressed TCRB transcripts were sequenced. Assay used: immunoSEQ multiplex PCR; TCRdb lists only in-frame clones, some missing. This table has about 640,000 clones, around 12% appearing once. No antigens are known for them. Source material: naive CD4+ T cells from blood. These receptors came from a man between 25 and 39 years old with type 1 diabetes.

The J gene is TRBJ2-7, the V gene TRBV9, with D hard to call. Trimming removed 0 bases from V and 5 bases from J, with 12 bases in between. There are 14 residues in the CDR3. Per germline, CDR1 SGDLS and CDR2 YYNGEE. DNA for the CDR3: TGTGCCAGCAGCGTAGAGCAGTTTCCCAACGAGCAGTACTTC. It specifies CASSVEQFPNEQYF.

This clone was detected only a few times. V and J are TRBV7-2 and TRBJ2-1; possibly TRBD1 for D (6 bases). CDR3 length equals 15 residues. Trimming left V 5 bases short and J 12 bases short, with 23 bases between. Germline CDR1 and CDR2: SGHTA and FQGNSA. CDR3 sequence reads: CASSLTPAGAYGQFF. The CDR3 DNA is TGTGCCAGCAGCCTCACTCCCGCAGGGGCCTATGGGCAGTTCTTC.

As regards this clone: Other DNA sequences in the same sample also yield this CDR3. The chain employs TRBV19 and TRBJ1-1; TRBD1 aligns across 7 bases. The CDR3 is made up of 14 amino acids. V trimming: 6 bases; J trimming: 0 bases; junction bases outside the gene matches: 4. The V gene's germline CDR1 is LNHDA and CDR2 SQIVND (reference sequence). The CDR3 DNA is TGTGCCAGTAGCGTAACAGGGGTGAACACTGAAGCTTTCTTT. Protein product: CASSVTGVNTEAFF.

This clone was recorded a few times. The V call is TRBV4-2, the J call TRBJ1-2; 7 nucleotides match TRBD1. There are 15 residues in the CDR3. Trimming took 0 bases from V and 5 from J; bases not matched to a gene: 6. In germline, CDR1 is LGHNA, CDR2 YNFKEQ. The CDR3 DNA reads as TGTGCCAGCAGCCAAGATCTAGGGGGCGCATATGGCTACACCTTC. This translates into CASSQDLGGAYGYTF.

There are a few counts of this clone. The rearrangement uses TRBV18 and TRBJ2-5; D ambiguous. From germline, CDR1 is KGHSH and CDR2 LQKENI. V was clipped by 0 bases and J by 2 bases, with 10 bases between them. This CDR3 is built from 15 residues. CDR3 sequence reads: CASSPPSSPQETQYF. The CDR3 nucleotides are TGTGCCAGCTCACCACCCTCGAGCCCACAAGAGACCCAGTACTTC.

This chain joins TRBV7-2 and TRBJ2-5, with D possibly being TRBD2 (6 bases). The germline V and J ends were trimmed by 4 bases and 1 base, with 7 bases remaining between them. Germline values: CDR1 SGHTA, CDR2 FQGNSA. The CDR3 extends over 13 amino acids. The CDR3 DNA is TGTGCCAGCAGCTGGGGGGTCCAAGAGACCCAGTACTTC. Its protein product is CASSWGVQETQYF. Full variable domain (rest looked up from reference TRBV7-2 and TRBJ2-5): GAGVSQSPSNKVTEKGKDVELRCDPISGHTALYWYRQSLGQGLEFLIYFQGNSAPDKSGLPSDRFSAERTGGSVSTLTIQRTQQEDSAVYLCASSWGVQETQYFGPGTRLLVL.

The chain carries TRBV6-1 and TRBJ2-5, with D tentatively TRBD1 or TRBD2 (5 bases each). The ends were cut back, 9 bases at V and 3 bases at J, with 14 bases in the middle. Germline CDR1 and CDR2: MNHNS and SASEGT. This CDR3 has 13 residues. CDR3 protein: CARGDRAKETQYF. The CDR3 DNA reads as TGTGCCAGGGGGGACCGGGCAAAAGAGACCCAGTACTTC.

CDR3 protein: CASSPLGGRLDNEQFF. CDR3 DNA: TGTGCCAGTAGTCCGTTGGGAGGTAGACTCGACAATGAGCAGTTCTTC. J is TRBJ2-1 and V is TRBV19, with TRBD2 as a possible D gene (6 bases). There are 16 residues in the CDR3. V lost 5 bases and J 5 bases, leaving 19 bases between the germline ends. In germline, CDR1 is LNHDA, CDR2 SQIVND (reference sequence).

The CDR3 DNA is TGTGCCAGCTCAGGGAACAATCAGCCCCAGCATTTT. Its protein is CASSGNNQPQHF. The genes are TRBV2 and TRBJ1-5; possibly TRBD1 for D (5 bases). V lost 8 bases to trimming and J lost 3 bases, with 8 bases between them. The CDR3 contains 12 residues. Germline CDR1 is SNHLY and CDR2 is FYNNEI.

A few counts support this clone. This chain joins TRBV5-6 and TRBJ1-5; tentative D call: TRBD1 (6 bases). The ends were cut back, 5 bases at V and 6 bases at J, with 18 bases in the middle. This CDR3 is built from 15 residues. Germline CDR1 SGHDT, CDR2 YYEEEE. The CDR3 loop reads CASSRGHSGAQPQHF. Written as DNA, the CDR3 is TGTGCCAGCAGTAGGGGACACTCTGGGGCTCAGCCCCAGCATTTT.

The chain combines TRBV11-2 with TRBJ1-2, with 9 nucleotides matching TRBD1. Losses at the gene ends were 3 bases for V and 7 bases for J; bases not matched to a gene: 6. This CDR3 has 14 residues. Per the germline V gene, CDR1 is SGHAT and CDR2 is FQNNGV. The CDR3 region is CASSFETGGIGYTF. The CDR3 coding sequence is TGTGCCAGCAGCTTCGAGACAGGGGGAATTGGCTACACCTTC.

The J gene is TRBJ1-3, the V gene TRBV5-1; D is ambiguous. Trimming removed 6 bases from V and 0 bases from J, with 7 bases in between. The CDR3 is 13 amino acids. Germline V lookup: CDR1 SGHRS, CDR2 YFSETQ. As DNA, the CDR3 is TGCGCCAGCAACGCCGACTCTGGAAACACCATATATTTT. Translating it yields CASNADSGNTIYF.

This chain connects TRBV30 to TRBJ2-5; D is tentatively TRBD1 or TRBD2 (5 bases each). The V gene's germline CDR1 is GTSNPN and CDR2 SVGIG (reference sequence). Deletions cut 4 bases from V and 5 bases from J, with 11 bases between. The CDR3 covers 12 residues. The CDR3, as DNA: TGTGCCTGGACTCTCGGGACGGAGACCCAGTACTTC. This gives the protein CAWTLGTETQYF.

This clone was seen a few times. V and J are TRBV19 and TRBJ2-7; 7 bases line up with TRBD1. J was trimmed by 4 bases and V by 5 bases; bases with no gene match: 8. Germline-derived CDR1 and CDR2 are LNHDA and SQIVND (reference sequence). The CDR3 runs 14 residues. The CDR3 sequence is CASSPRTGYYEQYF. The CDR3 DNA reads TGTGCCAGTAGTCCCCGGACAGGTTATTACGAGCAGTACTTC.